This TCR beta chain stems from a study of blood T cell repertoires in COVID-19. Study information: Material from acute and convalescent COVID-19 was sourced from the United States, Italy and Spain. Nucleic acid was either cDNA or gDNA, and it came from T cells, B-cell-depleted T cells, or PBMCs.

With 0 bases removed from V and 0 bases from J, the gap between germline ends came to 9 bases. The CDR3 totals 15 residues. Looked up from germline, CDR1 is SGHRS and CDR2 is YFSETQ. As originally analysed: Scientists estimated how many nucleated cells there were by amplifying reference gene primers. Generated by immunoSEQ multiplex PCR, the TCRdb table keeps only in-frame clones and is missing some. That table furnishes V, J and clone size, whereas the DNA furnished D and trimming. The sample records around 250,000 clones, approximately 82% being singletons. This receptor was identified in a man aged 60-69 years who had recovered from COVID-19. This chain connects TRBV5-1 to TRBJ1-1; no clear D. Sequencing was performed on peripheral blood. The CDR3 spells CASSLAPGLNTEAFF. CDR3 coding DNA: TGCGCCAGCAGCTTGGCTCCGGGATTGAACACTGAAGCTTTCTTT.